The following is a TCR beta chain sequence with its context. Using immunoSEQ multiplex PCR, the repertoire was profiled, and TCRdb retains in-frame clones only, with some absent. The table lists about 120,000 clones, roughly nine tenths of them singletons. Per the germline V gene, CDR1 is LGHDT and CDR2 is YNNKEL (reference sequence). V lost 0 bases and J 3 bases, leaving 11 bases between the germline ends. The CDR3 is made up of 15 amino acids. The record originates from a study of T cell responses to AZD1222 COVID-19 vaccine. The clonotype was recovered from an adult in good health. The chain joins TRBV3-1 (or the pseudogene TRBV3-2) to TRBJ2-5, with D possibly matching TRBD2 (6 bases). The sequencing used peripheral blood, collected on day 0 of AZD1222 vaccination. DNA for the CDR3: TGTGCCAGCAGCCAAGATGGGAGGAATGAAGAGACCCAGTACTTC. Protein product: CASSQDGRNEETQYF.